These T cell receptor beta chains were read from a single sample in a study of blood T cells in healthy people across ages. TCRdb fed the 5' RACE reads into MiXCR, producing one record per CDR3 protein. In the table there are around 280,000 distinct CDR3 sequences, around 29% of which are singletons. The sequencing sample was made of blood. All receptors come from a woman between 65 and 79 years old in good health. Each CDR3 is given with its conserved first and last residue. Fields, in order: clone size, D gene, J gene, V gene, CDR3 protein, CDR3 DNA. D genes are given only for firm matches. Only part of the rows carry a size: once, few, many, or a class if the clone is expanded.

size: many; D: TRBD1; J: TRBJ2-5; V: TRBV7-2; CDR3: CASNFGQGIETQYF; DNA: TGTGCCAGCAACTTTGGACAGGGGATAGAGACCCAGTACTTC
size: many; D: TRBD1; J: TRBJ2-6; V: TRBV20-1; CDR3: CSARRGTGGRANVLTF; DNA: TGCAGTGCTAGAAGAGGGACAGGGGGAAGGGCCAACGTCCTGACTTTC
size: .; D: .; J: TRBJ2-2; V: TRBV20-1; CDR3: CSARDLRVTGELFF; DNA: TGCAGTGCTAGAGATTTAAGAGTCACCGGGGAGCTGTTTTTT
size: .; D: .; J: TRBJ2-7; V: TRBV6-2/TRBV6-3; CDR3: CASSIRVFEQYF; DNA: TGTGCCAGCAGTATCCGGGTTTTCGAGCAGTACTTC
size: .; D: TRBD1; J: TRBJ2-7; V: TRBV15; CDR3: CATSSNTGGAYEQYF; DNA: TGTGCCACCAGCAGCAATACAGGGGGTGCCTACGAGCAGTACTTC
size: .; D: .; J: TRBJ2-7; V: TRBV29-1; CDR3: CSVGVSSYEQYF; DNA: TGCAGCGTTGGCGTCAGCTCCTACGAGCAGTACTTC
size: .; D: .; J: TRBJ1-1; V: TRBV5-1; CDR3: CASRSQQGMNTEAFF; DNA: TGCGCCAGCAGGAGTCAACAGGGAATGAACACTGAAGCTTTCTTT
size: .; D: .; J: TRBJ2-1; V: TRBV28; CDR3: CASSQRLRDEQFF; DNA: TGTGCCAGCAGTCAGCGTCTAAGGGATGAGCAGTTCTTC
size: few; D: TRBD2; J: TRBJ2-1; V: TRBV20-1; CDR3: CSARGGAGGQNEQFF; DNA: TGCAGTGCTAGAGGGGGAGCGGGAGGGCAGAATGAGCAGTTCTTC
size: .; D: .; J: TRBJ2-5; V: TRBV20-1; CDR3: CSARLGIEETQYF; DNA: TGCAGTGCTAGACTGGGGATTGAGGAGACCCAGTACTTC
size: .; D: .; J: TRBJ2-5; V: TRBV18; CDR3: CASPPYAETQYF; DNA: TGTGCCAGCCCACCTTACGCAGAGACCCAGTACTTC
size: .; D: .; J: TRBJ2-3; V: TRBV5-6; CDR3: CASSLTAQGPPDTQYF; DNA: TGTGCCAGCAGCTTGACCGCCCAGGGCCCACCAGATACGCAGTATTTT
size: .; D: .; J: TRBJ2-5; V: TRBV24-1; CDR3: CATSTAKEGRETQYF; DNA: TGTGCCACCAGTACCGCGAAAGAAGGACGAGAGACCCAGTACTTC
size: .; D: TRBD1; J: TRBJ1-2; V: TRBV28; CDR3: CATGQGIDGYTF; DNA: TGTGCCACCGGACAGGGAATAGATGGCTACACCTTC
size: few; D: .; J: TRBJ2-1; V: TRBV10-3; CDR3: CAISESRGSSYNEQFF; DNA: TGTGCCATCAGTGAGTCAAGGGGCAGCTCCTACAATGAGCAGTTCTTC
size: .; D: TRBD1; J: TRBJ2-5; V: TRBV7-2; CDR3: CASSLRTGSETQYF; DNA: TGTGCCAGCAGCTTGAGGACAGGCTCAGAGACCCAGTACTTC
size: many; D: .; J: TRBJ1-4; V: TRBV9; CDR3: CASSVATGSATNEKLFF; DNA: TGTGCCAGCAGCGTAGCTACGGGCAGTGCAACTAATGAAAAACTGTTTTTT
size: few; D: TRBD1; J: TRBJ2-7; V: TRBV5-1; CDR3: CASSPGTGGQYEQYF; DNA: TGCGCCAGCAGCCCCGGGACAGGGGGACAGTACGAGCAGTACTTC
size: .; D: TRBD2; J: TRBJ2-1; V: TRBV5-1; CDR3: CASSLRTSGTYNEQFF; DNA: TGCGCCAGCAGCCTACGCACTAGCGGAACCTACAATGAGCAGTTCTTC
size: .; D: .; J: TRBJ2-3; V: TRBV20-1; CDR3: CSARGLGGRRGTDTQYF; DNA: TGCAGTGCTAGAGGACTAGGAGGGAGGAGGGGCACAGATACGCAGTATTTT
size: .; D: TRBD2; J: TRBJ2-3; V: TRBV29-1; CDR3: CSVDTGRGRTDTQYF; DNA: TGCAGCGTTGATACGGGCCGCGGGAGAACAGATACGCAGTATTTT
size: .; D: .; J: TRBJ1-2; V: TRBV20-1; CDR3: CSAQGRTQGYTF; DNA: TGCAGTGCCCAAGGCCGAACGCAGGGCTACACCTTC
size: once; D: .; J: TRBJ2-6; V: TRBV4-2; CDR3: CASSAQGANVLTF; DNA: TGTGCCAGCAGCGCGCAGGGGGCCAACGTCCTGACTTTC
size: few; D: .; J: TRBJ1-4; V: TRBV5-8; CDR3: CASSLGVANEQLFF; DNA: TGTGCCAGCAGCTTGGGGGTAGCTAATGAACAACTGTTTTTT
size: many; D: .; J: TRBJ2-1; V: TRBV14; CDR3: CASSQVLGTANNEQFF; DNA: TGTGCCAGCAGCCAAGTGTTGGGGACGGCTAACAATGAGCAGTTCTTC
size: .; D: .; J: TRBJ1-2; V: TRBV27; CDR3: CASSEREGYGYTF; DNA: TGTGCCAGCAGCGAAAGGGAGGGGTATGGCTACACCTTC
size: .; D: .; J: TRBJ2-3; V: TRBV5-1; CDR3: CASSSGTSTDTQYF; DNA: TGCGCCAGCAGCTCAGGGACTAGCACAGATACGCAGTATTTT
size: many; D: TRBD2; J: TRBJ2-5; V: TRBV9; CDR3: CASSPGLAGETQYF; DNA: TGTGCCAGCAGCCCGGGACTAGCGGGGGAGACCCAGTACTTC
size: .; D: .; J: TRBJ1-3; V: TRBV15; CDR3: CATSRDPGLSGNTIYF; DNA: TGTGCCACCAGCAGAGATCCCGGGCTCTCTGGAAACACCATATATTTT
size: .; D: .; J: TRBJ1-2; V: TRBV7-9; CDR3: CASSPPNHGYTF; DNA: TGTGCCAGCAGCCCTCCTAACCATGGCTACACCTTC
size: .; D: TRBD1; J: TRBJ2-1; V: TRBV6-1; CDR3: CASKVGLGTGLNEQFF; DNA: TGTGCCAGCAAGGTCGGGTTAGGGACAGGGCTAAATGAGCAGTTCTTC
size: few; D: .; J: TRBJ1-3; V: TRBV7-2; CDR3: CASSLASRVSGNTIYF; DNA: TGTGCCAGCAGCTTAGCTTCTCGGGTATCTGGAAACACCATATATTTT
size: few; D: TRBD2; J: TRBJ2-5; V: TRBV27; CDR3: CASSPLGLAREVRNQETQYF; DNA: TGTGCCAGCAGTCCTCTGGGACTAGCGAGAGAGGTGAGGAATCAAGAGACCCAGTACTTC
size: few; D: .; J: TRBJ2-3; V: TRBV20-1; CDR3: CSARDRDAPGTQYF; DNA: TGCAGTGCTAGAGATCGAGACGCGCCGGGCACGCAGTATTTT
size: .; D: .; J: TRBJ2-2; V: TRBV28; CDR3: CASSPTRVVWTGELFF; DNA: TGTGCCAGCAGTCCGACCAGGGTAGTTTGGACCGGGGAGCTGTTTTTT
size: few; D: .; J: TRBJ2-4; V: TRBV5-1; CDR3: CASSLNRDKNIQYF; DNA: TGCGCCAGCAGCTTGAATAGAGACAAAAACATTCAGTACTTC
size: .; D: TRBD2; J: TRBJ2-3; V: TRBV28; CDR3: CASSGLATDTQYF; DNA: TGTGCCAGCAGCGGACTAGCGACAGATACGCAGTATTTT
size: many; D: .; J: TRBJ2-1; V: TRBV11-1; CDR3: CASSLFQGGNEQFF; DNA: TGTGCCAGCAGCTTATTCCAGGGTGGAAATGAGCAGTTCTTC
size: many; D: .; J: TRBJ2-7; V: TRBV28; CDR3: CASSRPGGYEQYF; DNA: TGTGCCAGCAGTAGGCCGGGCGGTTACGAGCAGTACTTC
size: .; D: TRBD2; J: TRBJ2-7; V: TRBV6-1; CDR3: CASRPAGGSNEQYF; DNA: TGTGCCAGCAGGCCAGCGGGAGGTTCCAACGAGCAGTACTTC
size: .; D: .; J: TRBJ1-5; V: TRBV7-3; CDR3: CASSLGGGQPQHF; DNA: TGTGCCAGCAGCTTAGGCGGGGGCCAGCCCCAGCATTTT
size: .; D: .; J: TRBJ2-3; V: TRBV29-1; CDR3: CSVEGGSTDTQYF; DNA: TGCAGCGTTGAGGGGGGCAGCACAGATACGCAGTATTTT
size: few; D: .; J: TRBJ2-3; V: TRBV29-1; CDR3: CSVRWEPDTQYF; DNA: TGCAGCGTTCGGTGGGAGCCAGATACGCAGTATTTT
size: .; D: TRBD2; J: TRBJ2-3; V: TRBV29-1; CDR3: CSVRGLASTDTQYF; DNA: TGCAGCGTCCGGGGACTAGCGAGCACAGATACGCAGTATTTT
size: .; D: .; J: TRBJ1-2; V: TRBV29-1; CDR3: CSVLNTEHYGYAF; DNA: TGCAGCGTCTTAAACACAGAGCACTATGGCTACGCCTTC
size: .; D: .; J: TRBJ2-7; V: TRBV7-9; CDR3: CASSSGEDTGHYEQYF; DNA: TGTGCCAGCAGCTCCGGTGAGGACACCGGCCACTACGAGCAGTACTTC
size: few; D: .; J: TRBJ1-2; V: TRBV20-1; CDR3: CSAEEGGYGYTF; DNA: TGCAGTGCCGAAGAGGGGGGCTATGGCTACACCTTC
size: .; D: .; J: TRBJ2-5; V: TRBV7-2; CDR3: CASSQTGSERVKTQYF; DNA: TGTGCCAGCAGTCAGACCGGCAGTGAAAGAGTTAAGACCCAGTACTTC
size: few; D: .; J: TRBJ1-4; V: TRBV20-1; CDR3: CSVRTSEKLFF; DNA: TGCAGTGTGAGGACCTCTGAAAAACTGTTTTTT
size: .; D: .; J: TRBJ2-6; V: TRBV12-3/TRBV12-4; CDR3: CASSLGTRSGANVLTF; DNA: TGTGCCAGCAGTTTAGGGACAAGGTCTGGGGCCAACGTCCTGACTTTC
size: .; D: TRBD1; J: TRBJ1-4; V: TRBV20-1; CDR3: CSARAGQGKEKLFF; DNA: TGCAGTGCTAGAGCGGGACAGGGGAAAGAAAAACTGTTTTTT
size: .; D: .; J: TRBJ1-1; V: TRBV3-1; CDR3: CASSQGTWAFF; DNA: TGTGCCAGCAGCCAAGGTACATGGGCTTTCTTT
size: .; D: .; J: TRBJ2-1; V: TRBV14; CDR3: CASSQGARVQFF; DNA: TGTGCCAGCAGCCAAGGGGCCAGAGTACAGTTCTTC
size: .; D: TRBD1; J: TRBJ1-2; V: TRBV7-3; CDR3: CASSSRSRTGADYGYTF; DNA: TGTGCCAGCAGCTCCAGATCCCGGACAGGGGCGGACTATGGCTACACCTTC
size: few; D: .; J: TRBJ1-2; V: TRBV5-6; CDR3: CASSPDMGGGGGYTF; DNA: TGTGCCAGCAGCCCCGACATGGGGGGAGGAGGTGGCTACACCTTC